This passage covers 15 T cell receptor beta chains from one sample sequenced in a study of blood T cell repertoires in COVID-19. The repertoire was sequenced with immunoSEQ multiplex PCR; TCRdb's copy has only in-frame clones and lacks some. The sample has about 140,000 clones, more than 60% seen once. The sample taken for sequencing was peripheral blood. Receptors originate from a woman aged 55-69 years with acute or convalescent COVID-19.

This clone came up a few times. V and J are TRBV5-1 and TRBJ1-3; D is ambiguous. Germline loops: CDR1 SGHRS, CDR2 YFSETQ. This CDR3 comprises 16 residues. Trimming removed 0 bases from V and 0 bases from J, with 10 bases in between. The CDR3 sequence is CASSLALFVSGNTIYF. CDR3 nucleotides: TGCGCCAGCAGCTTGGCCCTATTCGTCTCTGGAAACACCATATATTTT.

About this clone itself: Its ends do not fully match the called genes, so a read error is possible. The chain couples TRBV4-1 to TRBJ2-1; 7 positions match TRBD1. The V gene's germline CDR1 is MGHRA and CDR2 YSYEKL. The CDR3 spans 17 residues. In DNA, the CDR3 is TGCGCCAGCAGCCAAGATTTACGGGACAGCTCCTGCAATGAGCAGTTCTTC. Residues: CASSQDLRDSSCNEQFF.

This chain joins TRBV6-5 and TRBJ1-3; D is uncertain. This CDR3 region has 13 residues. V shed 8 bases and J shed 2 bases, with 10 bases lying between them. Germline CDR1 reads MNHEY; CDR2 reads SVGAGI. The CDR3 loop reads CASVWAPGNTIYF. For the CDR3, the DNA is TGTGCCAGCGTTTGGGCTCCTGGAAACACCATATATTTT.

The V gene is TRBV28, the J gene TRBJ2-5; weak D call: TRBD2 (6 bases). Germline CDR1 reads MDHEN; CDR2 reads SYDVKM. This CDR3 contains 17 residues. Trimming removed 10 bases from V and 2 bases from J, with 26 bases in between. The CDR3 sequence is CATKNPREPVVQETQYF. The CDR3 region has the DNA TGTGCCACCAAGAACCCTCGGGAGCCCGTAGTACAAGAGACCCAGTACTTC.

The chain uses TRBV5-4 and TRBJ1-4; D is unresolved. The length of the CDR3 is 14 residues. Germline values: CDR1 SGHNT, CDR2 YYREEE (reference sequence). Trimming took off 5 bases at V and 5 bases at J, with 13 bases between the two ends. In nucleotides, the CDR3 is TGTGCCAGCAGGGCAAAGGAGGAAAATGAAAAACTGTTTTTT. Translated: CASRAKEENEKLFF.

This clone has a handful of counts. The chain uses TRBV7-8 and TRBJ2-7, with 7 bases identical to TRBD2. CDR3 length: 14 residues. J gave up 3 bases and V 7 bases, and 9 bases lay outside the gene matches. Germline values: CDR1 SGHVS, CDR2 FQNEAQ. DNA of the CDR3: TGTGCCAGCAACCTTCAGGGCGGGGGCTACGAGCAGTACTTC. Translated: CASNLQGGGYEQYF.

The chain joins TRBV15 to TRBJ1-5; the D is unclear. The germline gives CDR1 LNHNV, CDR2 YYDKDF (reference sequence). The CDR3 extends over 15 amino acids. V gave up 3 bases and J gave up 4 bases, with 13 bases separating them. The CDR3 region is CATSREGLVNQPQHF. The CDR3, as DNA: TGTGCCACCAGCAGGGAGGGCCTGGTGAATCAGCCCCAGCATTTT.

This sequence joins TRBV3-1 (or the pseudogene TRBV3-2) and TRBJ2-7; 7 bases are shared with TRBD2. Per germline, CDR1 LGHDT and CDR2 YNNKEL (reference sequence). V shed 0 bases and J 3 bases; nucleotides not matched to a gene: 8. The CDR3 runs 16 residues. The CDR3 is CASSQDHSSGYYEQYF. The CDR3 DNA follows: TGTGCCAGCAGCCAAGATCACAGTAGCGGGTACTACGAGCAGTACTTC.

The chain links TRBV15 to TRBJ1-5; D remains unclear. This CDR3 contains 15 residues. V gave up 0 bases and J gave up 0 bases, with 6 bases separating them. Germline CDR1 is LNHNV and CDR2 is YYDKDF (reference sequence). In nucleotides, the CDR3 is TGTGCCACCAGCAGAGAGAGGGATAGCAATCAGCCCCAGCATTTT. It encodes CATSRERDSNQPQHF.

The chain employs TRBV14 and TRBJ1-1; D might be TRBD1 (6 bases). V shed 0 bases and J shed 0 bases, with 11 bases lying between them. This CDR3 spans 16 amino acids. Germline CDR1 is SGHDN and CDR2 is FVKESK. The CDR3 sequence: CASSQDKGVVNTEAFF. In nucleotides, the CDR3 is TGTGCCAGCAGCCAAGATAAGGGGGTGGTGAACACTGAAGCTTTCTTT.

J is TRBJ2-3 and V is TRBV5-1; possibly TRBD1 for D (6 bases). Germline V gene lookup returns CDR1 SGHRS and CDR2 YFSETQ. V lost 1 base and J lost 4, with 34 bases in between. The CDR3 sequence is 22 residues long. As DNA, the CDR3 is TGCGCCAGCAGCTTGTTAGTTTTTGGTGCGCGGCTTGACAGGTCCCGCGCAGATACGCAGTATTTT. Residues: CASSLLVFGARLDRSRADTQYF.

V is TRBV9 and J is TRBJ2-1; TRBD2 matches 7 bases. The germline CDR1 and CDR2 sequences are SGDLS and YYNGEE. Trimming removed 0 bases from V and 8 bases from J; junction bases left unmatched: 2. CDR3 length: 13 residues. CDR3 coding DNA: TGTGCCAGCAGCGTAGGACTAGCACATGAGCAGTTCTTC. Its translation: CASSVGLAHEQFF.

The rearrangement uses TRBV5-6 and TRBJ2-7, with a possible D match to TRBD1 (6 bases). CDR3 length equals 13 residues. Looked up from germline, CDR1 is SGHDT and CDR2 is YYEEEE. V was clipped by 4 bases and J by 2 bases, with 10 bases between them. CDR3 in DNA: TGTGCCAGCAGCAGCCGGACAGCCTACGAGCAGTACTTC. Translation gives CASSSRTAYEQYF. The complete variable domain, with remaining parts taken from reference TRBV5-6 and TRBJ2-7, reads DAGVTQSPTHLIKTRGQQVTLRCSPKSGHDTVSWYQQALGQGPQFIFQYYEEEERQRGNFPDRFSGHQFPNYSSELNVNALLLGDSALYLCASSSRTAYEQYFGPGTRLTVT.

The chain combines TRBV6-6 with TRBJ2-3, with D perhaps TRBD2 (6 bases). Germline V gene sequence: CDR1 MNHNY, CDR2 SVGAGI (reference sequence). The V and J ends lost 11 bases and 6 bases respectively, with 12 bases between them. The CDR3 is 11 residues long. The CDR3 coding sequence is TGTGCCGGCGGGGTCGGGGATACGCAGTATTTT. Protein product: CAGGVGDTQYF.

This CDR3 reads CASSSQGEGQPQHF. The CDR3 DNA is TGTGCCAGCAGCTCACAGGGGGAGGGACAGCCCCAGCATTTT. The rearrangement links TRBV5-4 to TRBJ1-5; 8 bases agree with TRBD1. Germline V gene lookup returns CDR1 SGHNT and CDR2 YYREEE (reference sequence). The CDR3 runs to 14 residues. V dropped 3 bases and J dropped 7; count of bases not matched to a gene: 6.